The 13 T cell receptor beta chains presented below share a single source sample, sequenced in a study of CD8 T cells in Susac syndrome. RNA was extracted with the RNeasy kit, and a quantity of about 0.45 to 1 ug was reverse transcribed using random hexamers. MiXCR was run by TCRdb on the immunoSEQ multiplex PCR reads, yielding one entry per CDR3 protein. The profile shows roughly 200,000 distinct CDR3 sequences, around 95% of them singletons. Material: CD4+ T cells from PBMCs. These receptors were obtained from a human donor with multiple sclerosis.

V usage is TRBV9 and J usage is TRBJ2-7; TRBD1 is a possible D gene (6 bases). Germline lookup yields CDR1 SGDLS and CDR2 YYNGEE. CDR3 length: 13 residues. Trimming cost V 3 bases and J 6 bases, with 13 bases left between them. The CDR3 region has the DNA TGTGCCAGCAGCGCATTCACAGGGCTCGAGCAGTACTTC. Protein product: CASSAFTGLEQYF.

This chain connects TRBV29-1 to TRBJ2-7; D may be TRBD2 (5 bases). Germline V gene lookup returns CDR1 SQVTM and CDR2 ANQGSEA. This CDR3 has 11 amino acids. V lost 6 bases and J 3 bases, leaving 9 bases between the germline ends. CDR3 residues: CSVTNIYEQYF. CDR3 DNA: TGCAGCGTGACTAACATCTACGAGCAGTACTTC.

The chain uses TRBV18 and TRBJ1-2; 11 bases fit TRBD1. V was clipped by 3 bases and J by 3 bases; unmatched bases: 3. Germline V lookup: CDR1 KGHSH, CDR2 LQKENI. CDR3 length: 15 residues. The CDR3 reads CASSPGTGGDYGYTF. In DNA form, the CDR3 reads TGTGCCAGCTCACCTGGGACAGGGGGAGACTATGGCTACACCTTC.

The V gene is TRBV23-1, the J gene TRBJ1-5; D is possibly TRBD1 (6 bases). TRBV23-1 is labeled an ORF, and its function is uncertain. With 1 base removed from V and 8 bases from J, the gap between germline ends came to 9 bases. This CDR3 region has 13 residues. CDR3 residues: CASSQYRVKPQHF. The CDR3 coding sequence is TGCGCCAGCAGTCAATACAGGGTTAAGCCCCAGCATTTT.

The J gene is TRBJ2-2, the V gene TRBV28, with a possible D match to TRBD1 (5 bases). The V gene lost 2 bases and the J gene lost 4 bases, with 5 bases spanning the gap. Germline V gene sequence: CDR1 MDHEN, CDR2 SYDVKM. The CDR3 is made up of 13 amino acids. CDR3 bases: TGTGCCAGCAGTTTAGGGGCCACCGGGGAGCTGTTTTTT. It specifies CASSLGATGELFF. The variable domain in full, with the rest retrieved from reference TRBV28 and TRBJ2-2, is DVKVTQSSRYLVKRTGEKVFLECVQDMDHENMFWYRQDPGLGLRLIYFSYDVKMKEKGDIPEGYSVSREKKERFSLILESASTNQTSMYLCASSLGATGELFFGEGSRLTVL.

The chain has TRBV15 and TRBJ2-7, with 9 positions matching TRBD1. This CDR3 spans 20 amino acids. Losses at the gene ends were 4 bases for V and 0 bases for J; bases not matched to a gene: 19. Germline CDR1 and CDR2: LNHNV and YYDKDF (reference sequence). The CDR3 here is CATSILPDRGKASISYEQYF. In DNA, the CDR3 is TGTGCCACCAGCATCCTCCCCGACAGGGGGAAAGCTTCGATCTCCTACGAGCAGTACTTC.

The chain joins TRBV7-8 to TRBJ2-7, with D perhaps matching TRBD1 (6 bases). V lost 5 bases to trimming and J lost 6 bases, with 20 bases between them. The CDR3 loop spans 15 amino acids. CDR1 is SGHVS, CDR2 FQNEAQ, per germline. CDR3 DNA sequence: TGTGCCAGCAGCCCTCGATTTCAAACAGGGACCGAGCAGTACTTC. This sequence encodes CASSPRFQTGTEQYF. Based on the CDR3 plus reference TRBV7-8 and TRBJ2-7, the full variable domain is GAGVSQSPRYKVAKRGQDVALRCDPISGHVSLFWYQQALGQGPEFLTYFQNEAQLDKSGLPSDRFFAERPEGSVSTLKIQRTQQEDSAVYLCASSPRFQTGTEQYFGPGTRLTVT.

The chain recombines TRBV29-1 with TRBJ2-5; D is unclear. Germline V gene sequence: CDR1 SQVTM, CDR2 ANQGSEA. V was trimmed by 4 bases and J by 5 bases, leaving 11 bases between them. CDR3 length: 12 amino acids. The CDR3 DNA is TGCAGCGTTGTTGGGGTGGGGGAGACCCAGTACTTC. It encodes CSVVGVGETQYF. Full variable domain (missing parts from reference TRBV29-1 and TRBJ2-5): SAVISQKPSRDICQRGTSLTIQCQVDSQVTMMFWYRQQPGQSLTLIATANQGSEATYESGFVIDKFPISRPNLTFSTLTVSNMSPEDSSIYLCSVVGVGETQYFGPGTRLLVL.

V usage is TRBV3-1 and J usage is TRBJ1-1; TRBD1 matches 8 bases. Germline assignment: CDR1 LGHDT and CDR2 YNNKEL (reference sequence). J was trimmed by 5 bases and V by 4 bases; bases with no gene match: 6. The CDR3 is made up of 14 amino acids. The CDR3 DNA reads as TGTGCCAGCAGCCTGTCGGACAGGGAGACTGAAGCTTTCTTT. Residues: CASSLSDRETEAFF.

The rearrangement uses TRBV12-3 or TRBV12-4 and TRBJ2-7, with D unclear. V lost 3 bases, J lost 1 base, and 7 bases lay in between. This CDR3 has 13 amino acids. The CDR3 DNA reads TGTGCCAGCAGTTTCGGTCATTCCTACGAGCAGTACTTC. It codes for CASSFGHSYEQYF.

The CDR3 region has the DNA TGTGCCAGTTATGCCCTAGCGGGGGGATCAGATACGCAGTATTTT. Its translation: CASYALAGGSDTQYF. The rearrangement links TRBV12-3 or TRBV12-4 to TRBJ2-3; 11 bases agree with TRBD2. CDR3 size: 15 residues. With 9 bases clipped from V and 4 bases from J, the junction kept 9 bases outside the gene matches.

This clonotype came up a few times. This chain's CDR3 is CAWSAYSYEQYF. The CDR3 DNA reads as TGTGCCTGGAGTGCCTACTCCTACGAGCAGTACTTC. J is TRBJ2-7 and V is TRBV30, with no clear D. V was clipped by 1 base and J by 0 bases, with 4 bases between them. Germline V CDR1 and CDR2: GTSNPN, SVGIG (reference sequence). The CDR3 loop spans 12 amino acids.

This clonotype has only a few counts. V gene TRBV6-5 combines with J gene TRBJ2-1; D not certain. Germline lookup yields CDR1 MNHEY and CDR2 SVGAGI. V lost 8 bases and J lost 3, with 2 bases in between. The CDR3 extends over 10 amino acids. CDR3 sequence: CASGYNEQFF. In DNA form, the CDR3 reads TGTGCCAGCGGCTACAATGAGCAGTTCTTC.